This entry is about one T cell receptor beta chain. Its antigen is still unknown. This sample stems from a study of cytomegalovirus exposure and HLA in healthy donors. Notes on the study in general: An analysis was carried out at a later point. It showed that HLA-associated TCR beta chains were more clonally expanded than equally common non-associated chains. A reported reduction in N-insertions relative to the 666-donor mean was seen in an Asian-associated ancestry cluster in a later analysis.

It was with 60 Vbeta and 13 Jbeta primers that the PCR ran. Profiling relied on immunoSEQ multiplex PCR, and the TCRdb table lists in-frame clones only, not all of them. Found here are about 140,000 clones, approximately 82% of them singletons; the top ten hold 1.2% to 1.5%. Trimming cost V 7 bases and J 3 bases; bases outside gene matches: 6. From germline, CDR1 is MNHEY and CDR2 SVGAGI. This CDR3 is built from 14 residues. The rearrangement joins TRBV6-5 to TRBJ2-5; 9 bases agree with TRBD1. The sample consisted of PBMCs. This sequence was found in a man younger than 40 in good health and CMV-seropositive. CDR3 DNA sequence: TGTGCCAGCACGGGACAGGGTAGGAAAGAGACCCAGTACTTC. Amino acid sequence: CASTGQGRKETQYF.